This T cell receptor (beta chain) appears in the sequencing data of a study of T-cell memory formation after mild COVID-19. Study results and caveats: Clones which contracted sat mainly in CM and EM if CD4+, and in EMRA if CD8+. Among clones peaking at day 37 in the second wave, SARS-CoV-2 specificity remained unconfirmed. Clones that got smaller from day 15 to 85 had even CD4/CD8, while clones growing later tipped toward CD4+.

Using constant-segment primers, 5'RACE produced TCR alpha and TCR beta cDNA libraries carrying sample barcodes and UMIs. TCRdb fed the 5' RACE reads into MiXCR, producing one record per CDR3 protein. This sample has 500,000 to 650,000 distinct CDR3 sequences, with about a fifth found just once. This clonotype has only a few counts. Its antigen is unknown. The specimen was PBMCs or a T cell subset sorted from them (not recorded which). The sequence derives from an adult woman who had mild COVID-19 (a few samples of this study predate the infection). Cell type and time point are not known.

Here the CDR3 DNA reads TGTGCCAGCAGGACCCAGGTGGGAGGAGGGGTGAACACTGAAGCTTTCTTT. Protein: CASRTQVGGGVNTEAFF. V and J are TRBV7-9 and TRBJ1-1, with D possibly matching TRBD1 (5 bases). Germline CDR1 reads SEHNR; CDR2 reads FQNEAQ (reference sequence). The V end was cut by 6 bases, the J end by 0 bases, with 20 bases between. CDR3 length: 17 amino acids.